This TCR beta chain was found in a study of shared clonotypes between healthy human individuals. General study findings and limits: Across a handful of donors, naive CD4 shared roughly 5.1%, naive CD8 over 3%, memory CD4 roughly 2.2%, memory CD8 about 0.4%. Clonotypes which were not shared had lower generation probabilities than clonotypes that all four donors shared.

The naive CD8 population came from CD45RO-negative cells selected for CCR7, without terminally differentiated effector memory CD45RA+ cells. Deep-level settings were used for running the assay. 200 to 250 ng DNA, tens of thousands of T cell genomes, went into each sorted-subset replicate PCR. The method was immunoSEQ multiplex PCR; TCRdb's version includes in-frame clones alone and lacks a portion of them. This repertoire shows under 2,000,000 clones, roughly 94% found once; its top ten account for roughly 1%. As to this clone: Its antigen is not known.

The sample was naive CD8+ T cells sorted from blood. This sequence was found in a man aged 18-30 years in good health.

CDR3 coding DNA: TGTGCCAGTAGTATAAGCAGTGCGGGGTTCGAGCAGTACTTC. Translation: CASSISSAGFEQYF. This chain uses TRBV19 with TRBJ2-7; the D gene is possibly TRBD2 (6 bases). V was shortened by 2 bases and J by 6 bases, with 14 bases between the two germline ends. This CDR3 region has 14 residues. Germline assignment: CDR1 LNHDA and CDR2 SQIVND (reference sequence).